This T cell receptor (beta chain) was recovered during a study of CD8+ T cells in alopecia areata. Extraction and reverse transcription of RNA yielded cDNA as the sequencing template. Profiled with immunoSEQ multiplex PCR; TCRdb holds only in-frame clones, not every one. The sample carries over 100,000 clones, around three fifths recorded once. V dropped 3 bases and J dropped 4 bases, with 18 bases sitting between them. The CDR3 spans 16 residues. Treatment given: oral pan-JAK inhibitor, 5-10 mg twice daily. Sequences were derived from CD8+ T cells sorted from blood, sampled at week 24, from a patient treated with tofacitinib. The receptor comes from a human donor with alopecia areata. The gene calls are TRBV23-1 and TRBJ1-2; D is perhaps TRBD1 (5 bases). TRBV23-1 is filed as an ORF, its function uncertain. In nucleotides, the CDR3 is TGCGCCAGCAGTCACCGTCCTATACCTAGGGGCTATGGCTACACCTTC. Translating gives CASSHRPIPRGYGYTF.